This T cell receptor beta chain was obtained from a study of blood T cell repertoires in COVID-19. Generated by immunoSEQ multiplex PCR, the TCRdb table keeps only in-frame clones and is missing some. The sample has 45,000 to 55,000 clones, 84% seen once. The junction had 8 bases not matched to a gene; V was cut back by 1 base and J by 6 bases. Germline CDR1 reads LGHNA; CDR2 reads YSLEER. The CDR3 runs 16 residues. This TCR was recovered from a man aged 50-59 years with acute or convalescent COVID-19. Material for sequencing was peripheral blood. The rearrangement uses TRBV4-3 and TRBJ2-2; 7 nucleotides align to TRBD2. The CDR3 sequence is CASSQVGAGVPGELFF. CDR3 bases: TGCGCCAGCAGCCAAGTTGGGGCGGGGGTTCCCGGGGAGCTGTTTTTT.